This T cell receptor beta chain was identified in a study of blood T cell repertoires in COVID-19. The length of the CDR3 is 15 residues. CDR1 SGHTA and CDR2 FQGNSA come from the germline V gene. V was trimmed by 5 bases and J by 3 bases, leaving 13 bases between them. The repertoire was sequenced with immunoSEQ multiplex PCR; TCRdb's copy has only in-frame clones and lacks some. The data contain 250,000 to 350,000 clones, roughly 87% of them seen just once; the ten biggest clones take up around 6%. The sample consisted of PBMCs or T cells enriched from blood (not recorded which). This TCR was recovered from a woman in her thirties who had recovered from COVID-19. The chain is built from TRBV7-2 and TRBJ1-4; tentatively, D is TRBD1 (6 bases). As DNA, the CDR3 is TGTGCCAGCAGCCGGATACAGGGATCTAATGAAAAACTGTTTTTT. Translating gives CASSRIQGSNEKLFF.